These T cell receptor beta chains were read from a single sample in a study of T cells in Graves' hyperthyroidism and ophthalmopathy. Each CDR3 protein is one row after TCRdb ran MiXCR on the multiplex PCR reads. This sample has under 400,000 distinct CDR3 sequences; around 23% occur once, and the top ten carry less than 65%. The sequencing input was blood. These receptors all come from a woman in her fifties or sixties with Graves' hyperthyroidism. The conserved cysteine and the conserved F or W are not part of the CDR3 here. Clone size is given for some rows only: seen once, a few or many times, or a class if the clone is expanded.

>TRBV7-2|many
ASSLGGIGGYT
>TRBV20-1|many
SASQSTYEQY
>TRBV5-1|.
ASSPLNLAGGPYIQY
>TRBV20-1|many
SALAEQGARNIQY
>TRBV14|many
ASSLPTAGVIDTQY
>TRBV7-9|many
ASSLAIKGNEQF
>TRBV12-3/TRBV12-4|few
ASSLDRITTRQF
>TRBV7-9|many
ASSPKGGDTQY
>TRBV5-5|few
ASSPQDRPYNSPLH
>TRBV12-3/TRBV12-4|.
ASSAPRTGASEKLF
>TRBV30|many
AWRLAGSHEQF
>TRBV6-5|many
ASSYPPRAGGDYGYT
>TRBV2|many
ASSSEVSVGNTIY
>TRBV28|many
ASSLRVEGYT
>TRBV24-1|many
ATSDWGYGELF
>TRBV6-2/TRBV6-3|.
ASSYSGANTGELF
>TRBV20-1|many
SARVGHGRTSNEQF
>TRBV6-2/TRBV6-3|.
ASSVTSGQTQY
>TRBV6-1|few
ASSDRVTGSETQY
>TRBV5-1|.
ASSSYWGSGTDTQY
>TRBV18|.
ASSPPWSNQPQH
>TRBV24-1|few
ATSDDRAPYEQY
>TRBV20-1|few
SARDLAGAVETQY
>TRBV20-1|many
SAYRDGTDTQY
>TRBV30|.
AWGLGAGVNEQF
>TRBV30|many
AWMTGGSLTNTEAF
>TRBV2|.
ASFPVTLAGEQY
>TRBV19|.
ASRIGTGTGNTEAF
>TRBV27|.
ASSLSYPTAADTQY
>TRBV5-1|many
ASSSERTAGFTEAS
>TRBV12-3/TRBV12-4|.
ASRGGVNTGELF
>TRBV5-1|few
ASSGLGVGETQY
>TRBV27|many
ASGRQGPRLIGELF